The rows below give T cell receptor beta chains drawn from one sample of a study of T cells in Graves' hyperthyroidism and ophthalmopathy. TCRdb independently ran MiXCR on the multiplex PCR reads; one entry per CDR3 protein. The sample contains approximately 40,000 distinct CDR3 sequences, about 50% of which appear only once. What was sequenced was blood. The receptors stem from a man in his forties with Graves' ophthalmopathy. CDR3s include the opening cysteine and the closing phenylalanine or tryptophan. A D gene is named only where the DNA matches it firmly. The size entry is marked missing in some rows and otherwise reads once, few, many or a size class.

CDR3 length	V gene	D gene	clone size	J gene	CDR3 DNA	CDR3 protein
12	TRBV10-3	NA	many	TRBJ1-1	TGTGCCACCAGGCAGGGTGACACTAAAGCTCTCTTT	CATRQGDTKALF
15	TRBV18	TRBD1	many	TRBJ2-3	TGTGCCAGCTCACCAAACAGGGGGGGCACAGATACGCAGTATTTT	CASSPNRGGTDTQYF
15	TRBV2	NA	NA	TRBJ2-1	TGTGCCAGCAGTGCTAGTAGCGGTATGGGAAATGAGCAGTTCTTC	CASSASSGMGNEQFF
14	TRBV9	NA	many	TRBJ2-7	TGTGCCAGCAGCGTCGGACAGAACTCCTACGAGCAGTACTTC	CASSVGQNSYEQYF
12	TRBV20-1	TRBD2	NA	TRBJ2-1	TGCAGTGCTATTGGGGCCGGGAGGGTACCGTTCTTC	CSAIGAGRVPFF
11	TRBV3-1	NA	many	TRBJ2-7	TGTGCCAGCAGCCAACTAGGAAGGCAGTACTTC	CASSQLGRQYF
16	TRBV5-5	NA	many	TRBJ1-1	TGTGCCAGCAGCTTGGGTGAGGGGGGCGGGAACACTGAAGCTTTCTTT	CASSLGEGGGNTEAFF
13	TRBV5-4	NA	NA	TRBJ1-1	TGTGCCAGCAGCTTTGGTCAAACGAACACTGAAGCTTTC	CASSFGQTNTEAF
16	TRBV7-9	TRBD2	NA	TRBJ2-1	TGTGCCAGCAGTGAACTGAGCGGGGGGGGCTACAATGAGCAGTTCTTC	CASSELSGGGYNEQFF
16	TRBV5-4	TRBD2	many	TRBJ2-5	TGTGCCAGCAGCTCAGGGACTAGCGGGGTCCAAGAGACCCAGTACTTC	CASSSGTSGVQETQYF
13	TRBV27	TRBD1	many	TRBJ1-2	TGTGCCAGCTGGGGTAGGCAGGGGGATGGCTACACCTTC	CASWGRQGDGYTF
17	TRBV10-2	NA	NA	TRBJ2-7	TGCGCCAGCAGTGAGTTGGCCGGACTTCGAGGTTGGGGCGAGCAGTACTTC	CASSELAGLRGWGEQYF
18	TRBV19	NA	many	TRBJ1-1	TGTGCCAGTAGTATAGCTCTGGGGGGGAGCGGTATGAACACTGAAGCTTTCTTT	CASSIALGGSGMNTEAFF
15	TRBV2	NA	NA	TRBJ1-2	TGTGCCAGCAGTGGATTACTAGCGGGAGGGGGGATTATCACCTTC	CASSGLLAGGGIITF
13	TRBV20-1	NA	NA	TRBJ1-1	TGCAGTGCTAGAGATGGGACGAACACTGAGGCTTTCTTT	CSARDGTNTEAFF
14	TRBV15	NA	NA	TRBJ2-7	TGTGCCACCAGCAGAGCCGTGGGGAACTACGAGCAGTACTTC	CATSRAVGNYEQYF
13	TRBV6-5	NA	many	TRBJ1-5	TGTGCCAGCAGTGCAGGTCCTGCCCGGCCCCAGCATTTT	CASSAGPARPQHF
14	TRBV2	NA	many	TRBJ2-2	TGTGCCAGCACAACCGGGACTCCCACCGGGGAGCTGTTTTTT	CASTTGTPTGELFF
14	TRBV7-3	TRBD1	medium-sized	TRBJ1-6	TGTGCCAGCAGCTTCAGGGGGTTTAATTCACCCCTCCACTTT	CASSFRGFNSPLHF
13	TRBV7-2	NA	NA	TRBJ2-3	TGTGCCAGCAGCTTACTTAGGGGGGATACGCAGTATTTT	CASSLLRGDTQYF
12	TRBV7-9	TRBD1	NA	TRBJ2-1	TGTGCCAGCAGCTCCGACAGGGGAACGCAGTTCTTC	CASSSDRGTQFF